The 3 T cell receptor beta chains below come from one sample, sequenced in a study of cytomegalovirus exposure and HLA in healthy donors. Primers included in the PCR were 60 Vbeta and 13 Jbeta primers. Profiling relied on immunoSEQ multiplex PCR, and the TCRdb table lists in-frame clones only, not all of them. The sample holds 50,000 to 60,000 clones. Sequenced: PBMCs. Receptors originate from a woman in her 50s in good health and CMV-seropositive.

J is TRBJ2-5 and V is TRBV29-1; 11 positions match TRBD2. Germline V gene sequence: CDR1 SQVTM, CDR2 ANQGSEA. CDR3 size: 14 residues. V shed 7 bases, J shed 5 bases, and the junction held 9 bases outside the gene matches. CDR3 sequence reads: CSALLAGGVETQYF. The DNA for the CDR3 is TGCAGCGCCCTATTAGCGGGAGGGGTGGAGACCCAGTACTTC.

The chain combines TRBV5-6 with TRBJ2-3; D perhaps matches TRBD2 (6 bases). Germline V CDR1 and CDR2: SGHDT, YYEEEE. V gave up 0 bases and J gave up 2 bases, with 7 bases separating them. The CDR3 consists of 14 residues. DNA of the CDR3: TGTGCCAGCAGCTTGGGGACTACCACAGATACGCAGTATTTT. Amino acid sequence: CASSLGTTTDTQYF.

The rearrangement joins TRBV29-1 to TRBJ2-7; D possibly corresponds to TRBD1 (6 bases). With 4 bases removed from V and 3 bases from J, the gap between germline ends came to 16 bases. CDR1 is SQVTM, CDR2 ANQGSEA, per germline. The CDR3 covers 14 residues. CDR3: CSVGNLGAGYEQYF. In DNA, the CDR3 is TGCAGCGTTGGTAATTTGGGGGCGGGCTACGAGCAGTACTTC.